Listed here is a single T cell receptor (beta chain). The target antigen is unknown. Time point specified: pre-sensitization, week 0. Treatment specified: therapeutic diphenylcyclopropenone sensitization with weekly scalp DPC. Donors, patients with alopecia ranging from 18 to 70 years old and judged suitable for DPC, provided samples. The entry originates in a study of human T cells and chemical hapten exposure. Study background: The study lasted 20 to 25 weeks, and patients were dosed weekly with diphenylcyclopropenone on the scalp throughout. General study points: Donors, who had alopecia, may show an immune response that differs from healthy people's. Expanded TCRs made up significantly more big CDR3 similarity clusters than controls did.

TCRdb reprocessed the RACE reads with MiXCR, giving one entry per CDR3 protein. The sample lists fewer than 300,000 distinct CDR3 sequences; around 9.3% were seen once. V was cut by 5 bases and J by 0 bases, with 13 bases left in between. There are 15 residues in the CDR3. CDR1 and CDR2 (germline): MDHEN, SYDVKM. The chain combines TRBV28 with TRBJ1-1; D is uncertain. Sequenced here: whole blood, sampled in connection with sensitization to the hapten diphenylcyclopropenone (DPC). The source of this sequence is a woman in her 40s with alopecia areata. Some clones in this sample may be carry-over from other donors' samples. CDR3 amino acids: CASSTHGEVNTEAFF. CDR3 in DNA: TGTGCCAGCAGTACCCACGGTGAGGTGAACACTGAAGCTTTCTTT.